This TCR beta chain was sequenced for a study of T cells in Graves' hyperthyroidism and ophthalmopathy. Ten or more counts support this clonotype. Hyperthyroidism, newly diagnosed and lasting under 2 months, affected patients aged 18 to 65. Amplification of TCR beta CDR3 regions used RNA as the template. TCR CDR3 regions were first amplified by RT-PCR with HTBI primers. Via MiXCR, TCRdb re-called the multiplex PCR reads, giving one row per CDR3 protein. The sample shows 530,000 or so distinct CDR3 sequences, just over 45% of them seen only once. CDR1 is LNHDA and CDR2 is SQIVND in the germline V gene (reference sequence). Deletions cut 7 bases from V and 2 bases from J, with 17 bases between. This CDR3 is built from 15 residues.

This TCR came from a woman aged 18 to 35 with Graves' hyperthyroidism. The chain combines TRBV19 with TRBJ1-2; D perhaps matches TRBD1 (5 bases). Sequences were obtained from peripheral blood or thyroid tissue (not recorded which). The CDR3 coding sequence is TGTGCCAGTACCTCAAACCGGGACGGCAACTATGGCTACACCTTC. This gives the protein CASTSNRDGNYGYTF.